A selection of T cell receptor beta chains follows, all from one sample in a study of blood T cell repertoires in COVID-19. Assay used: immunoSEQ multiplex PCR; TCRdb lists only in-frame clones, some missing. Found here are around 300,000 clones, about 87% of them singletons; the top ten hold 3%. Sequenced: PBMCs or T cells enriched from blood (not recorded which). The receptors were gathered from a woman aged 45 to 65 who had recovered from COVID-19. CDR3s include the opening cysteine and the closing phenylalanine or tryptophan. D genes are given only for firm matches. Expanded clones are given a class, and other clones once, few, many or no size at all.

d_call	clone_size	v_call	j_call	cdr3_nt	cdr3_aa
TRBD1	.	TRBV28	TRBJ1-6	TGTGCCAGCAGTTACGGGGACAGGGGAGGTTCACCCCTCCACTTT	CASSYGDRGGSPLHF
.	.	TRBV19	TRBJ1-1	TGTGCCAGTAGTATCCTCCCTCGGAGGGACACTGAAGCTTTCTTT	CASSILPRRDTEAFF
TRBD1	.	TRBV7-6	TRBJ1-1	TGTGCCAGCAGCTTAGAAAGACAGGGGGCGGACACTGAAGCTTTCTTT	CASSLERQGADTEAFF
.	.	TRBV30	TRBJ1-4	TGTGCCTGGACCCTACCGACAGTTAATGAAAAACTGTTTTTT	CAWTLPTVNEKLFF
.	.	TRBV10-3	TRBJ2-7	TGTGCCATCGGCCCTCAGTACGAGCAGTACTTC	CAIGPQYEQYF
.	.	TRBV7-2	TRBJ1-3	TGTGCCAGCAGCCCTGAGACAGCCTCTGGAAACACCATATATTTT	CASSPETASGNTIYF
.	.	TRBV7-9	TRBJ2-7	TGTGCCAGCAGCTTAGTCGCAGCCTCTACTAACGAGCAGTACTTC	CASSLVAASTNEQYF
TRBD1	.	TRBV15	TRBJ1-6	TGTGCCACCAGCAGTTCAGGGGGTGGTTCACCCCTCCACTTT	CATSSSGGGSPLHF
.	.	TRBV5-1	TRBJ1-1	TGCGCCAGCAGCTTGCGGGGGAACACTGAAGCTTTCTTT	CASSLRGNTEAFF
.	.	TRBV4-2	TRBJ2-2	TGTGCCAGCAGCCAGGGACTTCCTAACACCGGGGAGCTGTTTTTT	CASSQGLPNTGELFF
.	few	TRBV28	TRBJ1-1	TGTGCCAGCAGCCAACAGGGCTCGCACACTGAAGCTTTCTTT	CASSQQGSHTEAFF
TRBD1	.	TRBV14	TRBJ2-7	TGTGCCAGCAGCCAAACCGGGACAGGGTTTTACGAGCAGTACTTC	CASSQTGTGFYEQYF
TRBD1	once	TRBV29-1	TRBJ2-5	TGCAGCGCAGGGACAGAAGAGACCCAGTACTTC	CSAGTEETQYF
.	.	TRBV11-2	TRBJ2-7	TGTGCCAGCAGCTGGCGACAGTCCTACGAGCAGTACTTC	CASSWRQSYEQYF